Listed below are T cell receptor beta chains from one sample, sequenced in a study of cytomegalovirus exposure and HLA in healthy donors. Libraries were prepared by immunoSEQ multiplex PCR; TCRdb keeps only in-frame clonotypes and omits some of them. In the table there are roughly 200,000 clones, approximately 80% of which are singletons. Source material: PBMCs. All receptors derive from a man aged 45-65 years in good health and CMV-seronegative. CDR3s include the opening cysteine and the closing phenylalanine or tryptophan. The D gene is left open where the match is weak. Clone size is not always given. Where it is, it says once, few, many or a class for expanded clones.

abundance: -; j_gene: TRBJ1-5; d_gene: -; v_gene: TRBV6-1; CDR3aa: CASSEAQGFNQPQHF; CDR3nt: TGTGCCAGCAGTGAAGCACAGGGTTTCAATCAGCCCCAGCATTTT
abundance: once; j_gene: TRBJ1-1; d_gene: -; v_gene: TRBV7-3; CDR3aa: CASSPGQRYEAFF; CDR3nt: TGTGCCAGCAGCCCTGGACAGAGGTATGAAGCTTTCTTT
abundance: -; j_gene: TRBJ2-1; d_gene: -; v_gene: TRBV6-5; CDR3aa: CASRDHPTGNEQFF; CDR3nt: TGTGCCAGCAGGGACCACCCGACGGGGAATGAGCAGTTCTTC
abundance: -; j_gene: TRBJ2-1; d_gene: TRBD2; v_gene: TRBV5-1; CDR3aa: CASSRGGAQAGEQFF; CDR3nt: TGCGCCAGCAGCCGGGGGGGTGCGCAAGCTGGTGAGCAGTTCTTC
abundance: few; j_gene: TRBJ1-5; d_gene: TRBD1; v_gene: TRBV19; CDR3aa: CASSMTGSNQPQHF; CDR3nt: TGTGCCAGTAGTATGACAGGGAGCAATCAGCCCCAGCATTTT
abundance: -; j_gene: TRBJ2-2; d_gene: TRBD2; v_gene: TRBV28; CDR3aa: CASGLAAPGELFF; CDR3nt: TGTGCCAGCGGACTAGCGGCACCCGGGGAGCTGTTTTTT
abundance: -; j_gene: TRBJ2-7; d_gene: TRBD2; v_gene: TRBV6-5; CDR3aa: CASSYGLAGTYEQYF; CDR3nt: TGTGCCAGCAGTTACGGGTTAGCGGGGACCTACGAGCAGTACTTC
abundance: -; j_gene: TRBJ2-7; d_gene: TRBD2; v_gene: TRBV27; CDR3aa: CASTLGLANGEQYF; CDR3nt: TGTGCCAGCACCCTCGGACTAGCGAATGGCGAGCAGTACTTC
abundance: few; j_gene: TRBJ2-1; d_gene: -; v_gene: TRBV10-3; CDR3aa: CAIGSIYNEQFF; CDR3nt: TGTGCCATCGGGAGCATTTACAATGAGCAGTTCTTC
abundance: -; j_gene: TRBJ2-1; d_gene: -; v_gene: TRBV4-1; CDR3aa: CASSSGVNEQFF; CDR3nt: TGCGCCAGCAGTTCAGGGGTTAATGAGCAGTTCTTC
abundance: -; j_gene: TRBJ2-3; d_gene: -; v_gene: TRBV27; CDR3aa: CASSLGATQYF; CDR3nt: TGTGCCAGCAGTTTAGGAGCTACGCAGTATTTT
abundance: -; j_gene: TRBJ1-1; d_gene: -; v_gene: TRBV28; CDR3aa: CASSLNRDSTPAFF; CDR3nt: TGTGCCAGCAGTCTAAATCGGGACTCCACACCGGCTTTCTTT
abundance: -; j_gene: TRBJ1-6; d_gene: -; v_gene: TRBV6-1; CDR3aa: CASSELGGTSPLHF; CDR3nt: TGTGCCAGCAGTGAATTAGGCGGGACCTCACCCCTCCACTTT
abundance: -; j_gene: TRBJ2-4; d_gene: -; v_gene: TRBV7-2; CDR3aa: CASSLEGGNIQYF; CDR3nt: TGTGCCAGCAGCTTAGAAGGAGGGAACATTCAGTACTTC
abundance: -; j_gene: TRBJ2-3; d_gene: TRBD2; v_gene: TRBV4-1; CDR3aa: CASSPTGLAADTQYF; CDR3nt: TGCGCCAGCAGCCCTACGGGACTAGCGGCAGATACGCAGTATTTT
abundance: -; j_gene: TRBJ1-3; d_gene: TRBD1; v_gene: TRBV9; CDR3aa: CASSVGTGTGNTIYF; CDR3nt: TGTGCCAGCAGCGTAGGGACAGGGACTGGAAACACCATATATTTT
abundance: -; j_gene: TRBJ1-4; d_gene: TRBD1; v_gene: TRBV19; CDR3aa: CASSPSTGWYEKLFF; CDR3nt: TGTGCCAGTAGTCCCTCGACAGGGTGGTACGAAAAACTGTTTTTT
abundance: -; j_gene: TRBJ2-2; d_gene: -; v_gene: TRBV28; CDR3aa: CASSLLTGVGTGELFF; CDR3nt: TGTGCCAGCAGTTTATTAACGGGAGTCGGCACCGGGGAGCTGTTTTTT
abundance: -; j_gene: TRBJ2-1; d_gene: -; v_gene: TRBV7-6; CDR3aa: CASSLSPRDEQFF; CDR3nt: TGTGCCAGCAGCTTAAGCCCGAGGGATGAGCAGTTCTTC
abundance: -; j_gene: TRBJ2-1; d_gene: TRBD2; v_gene: TRBV7-3; CDR3aa: CASSPTSGRTNEQFF; CDR3nt: TGTGCCAGCAGCCCGACTAGCGGGAGAACCAATGAGCAGTTCTTC
abundance: once; j_gene: TRBJ2-1; d_gene: TRBD2; v_gene: TRBV5-1; CDR3aa: CASSQSGDSYNEQFF; CDR3nt: TGCGCCAGCAGCCAAAGCGGGGACTCCTACAATGAGCAGTTCTTC
abundance: -; j_gene: TRBJ2-1; d_gene: -; v_gene: TRBV7-9; CDR3aa: CASSASGGYNEQFF; CDR3nt: TGTGCCAGCAGCGCCTCTGGAGGCTACAATGAGCAGTTCTTC
abundance: -; j_gene: TRBJ2-5; d_gene: -; v_gene: TRBV6-5; CDR3aa: CASSSRGETQYF; CDR3nt: TGTGCCAGCAGTAGTAGGGGAGAGACCCAGTACTTC
abundance: few; j_gene: TRBJ2-2; d_gene: TRBD2; v_gene: TRBV2; CDR3aa: CASRKLALDTGELFF; CDR3nt: TGTGCCAGCAGGAAACTAGCGCTAGACACCGGGGAGCTGTTTTTT
abundance: -; j_gene: TRBJ2-5; d_gene: -; v_gene: TRBV27; CDR3aa: CASSLGRVGTQYF; CDR3nt: TGTGCCAGCAGCCTGGGCAGGGTGGGGACCCAGTACTTC
abundance: few; j_gene: TRBJ2-7; d_gene: TRBD2; v_gene: TRBV5-1; CDR3aa: CASSLGLAGGRYEQYF; CDR3nt: TGCGCCAGCAGCTTGGGACTAGCGGGAGGACGGTACGAGCAGTACTTC
abundance: -; j_gene: TRBJ2-1; d_gene: TRBD2; v_gene: TRBV28; CDR3aa: CASNVPGLAENEQFF; CDR3nt: TGTGCCAGCAACGTTCCGGGACTAGCGGAGAATGAGCAGTTCTTC
abundance: -; j_gene: TRBJ2-5; d_gene: -; v_gene: TRBV28; CDR3aa: CASSPRVRQETQYF; CDR3nt: TGTGCCAGCAGTCCCAGGGTTAGACAAGAGACCCAGTACTTC
abundance: -; j_gene: TRBJ1-3; d_gene: TRBD1; v_gene: TRBV9; CDR3aa: CASSVQDRVDTIYF; CDR3nt: TGTGCCAGCAGCGTCCAGGACAGGGTGGACACCATATATTTT
abundance: -; j_gene: TRBJ2-7; d_gene: TRBD1; v_gene: TRBV13; CDR3aa: CASSSRTGRYEQYF; CDR3nt: TGTGCCAGCAGCTCCCGGACAGGAAGGTACGAGCAGTACTTC
abundance: -; j_gene: TRBJ1-2; d_gene: -; v_gene: TRBV27; CDR3aa: CASSLNFWSGYGYTF; CDR3nt: TGTGCCAGCAGTTTAAACTTTTGGTCCGGCTATGGCTACACCTTC
abundance: -; j_gene: TRBJ1-2; d_gene: TRBD1; v_gene: TRBV27; CDR3aa: CASSFRGDSPTYGYTF; CDR3nt: TGTGCCAGCAGTTTCCGTGGGGACAGCCCAACATATGGCTACACCTTC